This T cell receptor beta chain was identified in a study of blood T cell repertoires in COVID-19. V was trimmed by 2 bases and J by 6 bases, leaving 10 bases between them. The CDR3 extends over 13 amino acids. The germline V gene encodes CDR1 SGHTA and CDR2 FQGNSA. Here immunoSEQ multiplex PCR was the method, and the copy in TCRdb shows in-frame clones only, minus some. The sample has 100,000 to 150,000 clones; roughly 90% are singletons. Sequencing was done on a sample of peripheral blood. The clonotype was recovered from a man aged 45 to 65 with active or convalescent COVID-19. This chain uses TRBV7-2 with TRBJ2-5; D call uncertain. The CDR3 DNA follows: TGTGCCAGCAGCTTAACTTTGTTCAAGACCCAGTACTTC. It encodes CASSLTLFKTQYF.